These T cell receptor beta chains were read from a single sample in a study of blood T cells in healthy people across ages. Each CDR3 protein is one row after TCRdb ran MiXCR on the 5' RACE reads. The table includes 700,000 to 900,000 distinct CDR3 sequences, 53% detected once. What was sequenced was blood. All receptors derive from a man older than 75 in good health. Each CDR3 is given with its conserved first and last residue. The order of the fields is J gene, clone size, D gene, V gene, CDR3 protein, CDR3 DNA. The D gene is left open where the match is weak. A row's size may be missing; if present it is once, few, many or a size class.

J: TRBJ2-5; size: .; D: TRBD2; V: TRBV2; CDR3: CASRPLAVYNEQYF; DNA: TGTGCCAGCAGGCCACTAGCGGTTTACAATGAGCAGTACTTC
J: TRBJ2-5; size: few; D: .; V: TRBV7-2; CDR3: CASSLEGRPRETQYF; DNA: TGTGCCAGCAGCTTAGAAGGTAGACCCCGGGAGACCCAGTACTTC
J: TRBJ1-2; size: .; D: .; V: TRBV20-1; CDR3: CSAGDVNYGYTF; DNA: TGCAGTGCAGGGGACGTCAACTATGGCTACACCTTC
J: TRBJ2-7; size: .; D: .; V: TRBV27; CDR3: CASSGTGQEQYF; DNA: TGTGCCAGCAGTGGGACCGGACAGGAGCAGTACTTC
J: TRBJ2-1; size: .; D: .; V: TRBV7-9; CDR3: CASSSLEGNYNEQFF; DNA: TGTGCCAGCAGCTCCCTTGAGGGGAACTACAATGAGCAGTTCTTC
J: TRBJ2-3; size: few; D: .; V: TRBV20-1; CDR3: CSAREVGDHRYAYF; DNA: TGCAGTGCTAGAGAGGTCGGAGACCACAGATACGCGTATTTT
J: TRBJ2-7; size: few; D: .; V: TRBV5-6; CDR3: CASSFRTVSRDEQYF; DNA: TGTGCCAGCAGCTTCAGGACAGTTTCTAGGGACGAGCAGTACTTC
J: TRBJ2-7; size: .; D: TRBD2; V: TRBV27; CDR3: CASSSILSSGGSSYKEQYF; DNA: TGTGCCAGCAGTTCCATTTTATCGAGCGGGGGGAGCTCCTACAAGGAGCAGTACTTC
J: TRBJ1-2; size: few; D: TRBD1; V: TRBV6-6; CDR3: CASSYPETGSYGYTF; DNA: TGTGCCAGCAGTTACCCAGAGACAGGGAGCTATGGCTACACCTTC
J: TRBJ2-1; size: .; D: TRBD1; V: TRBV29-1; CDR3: CSVLSGGHSYNEQFF; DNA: TGCAGCGTTTTATCAGGGGGACACTCCTACAATGAGCAGTTCTTC
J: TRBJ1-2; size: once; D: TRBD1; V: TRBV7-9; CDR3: CASSSGARGRFYSYTF; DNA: TGTGCCAGCAGCTCGGGCGCCAGGGGGCGATTCTATAGCTACACCTTC
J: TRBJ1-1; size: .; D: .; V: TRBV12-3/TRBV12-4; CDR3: CASSLSVGRRVNTEAFF; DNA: TGTGCCAGCAGTTTATCTGTAGGGAGGAGAGTGAACACTGAAGCTTTCTTT
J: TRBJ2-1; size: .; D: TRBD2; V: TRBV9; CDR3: CASSVVGTRSNEQFF; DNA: TGTGCCAGCAGCGTAGTCGGGACTAGGAGTAATGAGCAGTTCTTC
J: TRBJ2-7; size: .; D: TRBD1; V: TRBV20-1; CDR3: CSAPQTGTYEQYF; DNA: TGCAGTGCCCCCCAGACAGGGACCTACGAGCAGTACTTC
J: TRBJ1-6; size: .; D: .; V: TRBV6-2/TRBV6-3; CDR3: CATLRAQDSPLHF; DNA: TGTGCCACACTCCGTGCTCAGGATTCACCCCTCCACTTT
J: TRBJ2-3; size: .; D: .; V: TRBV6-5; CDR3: CASSSRFTDTQYF; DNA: TGTGCCAGCAGTTCCCGCTTCACAGATACGCAGTATTTT
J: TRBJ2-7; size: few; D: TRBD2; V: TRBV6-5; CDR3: CASSYRGSFYEQYF; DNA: TGTGCCAGCAGTTACCGCGGGAGTTTCTACGAGCAGTACTTC
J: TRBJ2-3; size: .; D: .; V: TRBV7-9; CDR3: CASSLADRPSTDTQYF; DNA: TGTGCCAGCAGCTTAGCGGACCGGCCTAGCACAGATACGCAGTATTTT
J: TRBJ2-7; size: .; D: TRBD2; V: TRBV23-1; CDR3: CASRLTSGGLSYEQYF; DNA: TGCGCCAGCAGGCTGACTAGCGGGGGGCTTTCCTACGAGCAGTACTTC
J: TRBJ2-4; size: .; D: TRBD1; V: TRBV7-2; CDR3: CASSPDRQIAKNIQYF; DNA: TGTGCCAGCAGCCCGGACAGGCAAATAGCCAAAAACATTCAGTACTTC
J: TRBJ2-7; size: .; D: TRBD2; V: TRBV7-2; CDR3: CASSRGTSGRISYEQYF; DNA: TGTGCCAGCAGCCGAGGAACTAGCGGGAGGATATCCTACGAGCAGTACTTC
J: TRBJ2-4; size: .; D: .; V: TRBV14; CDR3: CASSHREGSQYF; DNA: TGTGCCAGCAGCCACAGAGAGGGGTCGCAGTACTTC
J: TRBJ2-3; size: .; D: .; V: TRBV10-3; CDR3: CVIMGADTQYF; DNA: TGTGTCATCATGGGGGCCGATACGCAGTATTTT
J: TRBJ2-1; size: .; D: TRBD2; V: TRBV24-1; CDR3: CATSVGGRNEQFF; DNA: TGTGCCACCAGTGTGGGCGGGAGGAATGAGCAGTTCTTC